This T cell receptor beta chain originates from a study of cytomegalovirus exposure and HLA in healthy donors. The PCR made use of 60 Vbeta and 13 Jbeta primers. Profiling relied on immunoSEQ multiplex PCR, and the TCRdb table lists in-frame clones only, not all of them. The sample shows some 120,000 clones, about 60% of them seen only once. J lost 4 bases, V lost 3 bases, and 7 bases had no gene match. Germline CDR1 and CDR2: GTSNPN and SVGIG (reference sequence). The CDR3 loop spans 14 amino acids. What was sequenced was PBMCs. The source of this sequence is a woman aged 25 to 45 in good health and CMV-seronegative. The genes are TRBV30 and TRBJ1-2, with TRBD1 identical over 8 bases. This CDR3 is CAWRADRGGYGYTF. CDR3 DNA sequence: TGTGCCTGGAGAGCTGACAGGGGAGGCTATGGCTACACCTTC.